The 16 T cell receptor beta chains given below trace back to one sample, sequenced in a study of T cells after yellow fever vaccination. TCRdb fed the 5' RACE reads into MiXCR, producing one record per CDR3 protein. The table has 500,000 to 650,000 distinct CDR3 sequences, roughly 17% seen once. The sequencing here drew on PBMCs, taken 4 to 5 days after the first yellow fever vaccination. These receptors originate from a man between 18 and 35 years old who received the YFV17D yellow fever vaccine.

This chain connects TRBV5-1 to TRBJ2-2; 7 bases align to TRBD2. Losses at the gene ends were 2 bases for V and 4 bases for J; bases not matched to a gene: 8. Germline V gene lookup returns CDR1 SGHRS and CDR2 YFSETQ. The CDR3 spans 16 residues. The CDR3 is CASSFMGGGTTGELFF. Written as DNA, the CDR3 is TGCGCCAGCAGCTTTATGGGCGGGGGTACCACCGGGGAGCTGTTTTTT.

The chain carries TRBV5-4 and TRBJ1-4; D ambiguous. V was shortened by 4 bases and J by 8 bases, with 9 bases between the two germline ends. Germline V gives CDR1 SGHNT, CDR2 YYREEE (reference sequence). This CDR3 has 12 amino acids. DNA for the CDR3: TGTGCCAGCAGCCGAGACGGGGAAAAACTGTTTTTT. It encodes CASSRDGEKLFF.

The V call is TRBV4-3, the J call TRBJ2-1; TRBD2 matches 9 bases. V was pared by 0 bases and J by 8 bases, with 5 bases of the junction left unmatched. Looked up from germline, CDR1 is LGHNA and CDR2 is YSLEER. This CDR3 contains 15 residues. The CDR3, as DNA: TGCGCCAGCAGCCAAGATTCTAGCGGGGCCGATGAGCAGTTCTTC. This gives the protein CASSQDSSGADEQFF.

In this sample, this clonotype turned up a few times. The gene calls are TRBV28 and TRBJ2-3; TRBD1 agrees at 9 bases. The CDR3 has 15 residues. V dropped 6 bases and J dropped 4; count of bases not matched to a gene: 8. CDR1 and CDR2 from the germline V gene are MDHEN and SYDVKM. CDR3 sequence reads: CASRIGQGSADTQYF. For the CDR3, the DNA is TGTGCCAGCAGGATCGGACAGGGGAGCGCAGATACGCAGTATTTT.

The chain recombines TRBV4-1 with TRBJ2-1, with 9 bases fitting TRBD2. Germline-derived CDR1 and CDR2 are MGHRA and YSYEKL. The CDR3 is made up of 16 amino acids. Losses at the gene ends were 4 bases for V and 8 bases for J; bases not matched to a gene: 12. In nucleotides, the CDR3 is TGCGCCAGCAGCCTTTCCGGGACTAGCTCTCGTCATGAGCAGTTCTTC. Its translation is CASSLSGTSSRHEQFF.

This chain joins TRBV20-1 and TRBJ2-7; 9 nucleotides match TRBD2. After removal of 6 bases from V and 4 bases from J, the junction contained 10 bases not matched to a gene. The CDR3 is made up of 14 amino acids. From germline, CDR1 is DFQATT and CDR2 SNEGSKA (reference sequence). The CDR3 sequence: CSASDSGGVYEQYF. For the CDR3, the DNA is TGCAGTGCAAGCGATAGCGGGGGAGTTTACGAGCAGTACTTC.

This clonotype has only a few counts. The V call is TRBV12-3 or TRBV12-4, the J call TRBJ1-5; D perhaps matches TRBD1 (6 bases). V shed 6 bases and J shed 4 bases, with 22 bases lying between them. The CDR3 runs to 17 residues. Here the CDR3 DNA reads TGTGCCAGCAGCTCGGGGGCTTTAACAAATCCGAATCAGCCCCAGCATTTT. Translation: CASSSGALTNPNQPQHF.

The chain recombines TRBV4-2 with TRBJ2-3; D is possibly TRBD1 (6 bases). The germline gives CDR1 LGHNA, CDR2 YNFKEQ. V lost 1 base to trimming and J lost 4 bases, with 12 bases between them. The CDR3 sequence is 15 residues long. The DNA of the CDR3 is TGTGCCAGCAGCCAAGGGGGGCCAACACCAGATACGCAGTATTTT. Protein product: CASSQGGPTPDTQYF.

The chain employs TRBV28 and TRBJ2-1; perhaps TRBD2 as D (5 bases). The CDR3 is 12 amino acids. Germline V CDR1 and CDR2: MDHEN, SYDVKM. V lost 5 bases and J 10 bases, leaving 12 bases between the germline ends. CDR3 DNA: TGTGCCAGCAGTACTAGAGCGCGCGAGCAGTTCTTC. This encodes CASSTRAREQFF.

This rearrangement joins TRBV2 to TRBJ2-2; either TRBD1 or TRBD2 may supply D (5 bases each). Per germline, CDR1 SNHLY and CDR2 FYNNEI. There are 15 residues in the CDR3. V gave up 10 bases and J gave up 0 bases, with 15 bases separating them. This CDR3 is CATLSGPTNTGELFF. For the CDR3, the DNA is TGTGCCACCCTGTCGGGACCGACGAACACCGGGGAGCTGTTTTTT.

V and J are TRBV5-1 and TRBJ2-7; D unresolved. Trimming pared 0 bases from V and 0 bases from J, leaving 7 bases between. Per the germline V gene, CDR1 is SGHRS and CDR2 is YFSETQ. The CDR3 has 14 residues. The CDR3 DNA sequence: TGCGCCAGCAGCTTGGACACAAGCTCCTACGAGCAGTACGTC. It is translated as CASSLDTSSYEQYV.

This clonotype was counted a few times. V gene TRBV12-3 or TRBV12-4 combines with J gene TRBJ1-3; D unclear. V gave up 6 bases and J gave up 4 bases, with 10 bases separating them. The CDR3 runs 13 residues. The DNA for the CDR3 is TGTGCCAGCAGGAACTCTCCGGGAAACACCATATATTTT. As protein: CASRNSPGNTIYF.

The chain joins TRBV20-1 to TRBJ1-1; 7 positions agree with TRBD1. From germline, CDR1 is DFQATT and CDR2 SNEGSKA (reference sequence). The CDR3 covers 12 residues. J lost 5 bases, V lost 5 bases, and 5 bases had no gene match. Written as DNA, the CDR3 is TGCAGTGCTGGAGGGGGCAAGACTGAAGCTTTCTTT. Protein sequence: CSAGGGKTEAFF.

The chain uses TRBV6-5 and TRBJ2-5; D remains ambiguous. CDR3 length: 14 residues. Germline CDR1 MNHEY, CDR2 SVGAGI. V was cut by 3 bases and J by 2 bases, with 10 bases left in between. CDR3 sequence: CASSYVADQETQYF. The DNA of the CDR3 is TGTGCCAGCAGTTATGTGGCAGATCAAGAGACCCAGTACTTC.

This chain connects TRBV18 to TRBJ2-2; tentative D call: TRBD1 (5 bases). This CDR3 is 16 amino acids long. CDR1 is KGHSH and CDR2 is LQKENI in the germline V gene. The V end lost 1 base, the J end lost 5 bases, and 14 bases lay between the germline ends. The CDR3 loop reads CASSPREGARTGELFF. The DNA of the CDR3 is TGTGCCAGCTCACCACGTGAAGGGGCGAGGACCGGGGAGCTGTTTTTT.

In this sample, this clonotype turned up a few times. The genes are TRBV7-3 and TRBJ2-1, with a tentative D call TRBD2 (6 bases). Germline values: CDR1 SGHTA, CDR2 FQGTGA. Trimming removed 0 bases at V and 7 bases at J, with 13 bases between. This CDR3 is 15 amino acids long. The CDR3 region is CASSLTFDGGNEQFF. The CDR3 coding sequence is TGTGCCAGCAGCTTAACGTTTGATGGGGGGAATGAGCAGTTCTTC.